These 17 T cell receptor beta chains were all obtained from the same sample, sequenced in a study of T cell clones after liver transplantation (dated by TCRdb to between 2018 and 2021). Library method: the immunoSEQ multiplex PCR assay. The immuneACCESS repertoire file appears here via TCRdb, limited to in-frame rearrangements. These files lack a portion of the clones; in checked studies, under half of the deficit traces to unresolved V genes, and the cause of the others is not known. In all, the sample holds 68,000 or so clones, and about 80% of those were seen once. 0.45% to 0.65% of the sample lies in the top ten. Sample time point, as interpreted from the label and publication: pre-transplant. Sequencing used CD4+ T cells from blood, obtained before liver transplant. These receptor sequences come from a human donor who received a liver transplant.

The chain uses TRBV28 and TRBJ1-2; 7 bases are a match to TRBD1. Germline CDR1 and CDR2: MDHEN and SYDVKM. The V gene end was trimmed by 5 bases and the J gene end by 7 bases; junction bases not matched to a gene: 16. There are 16 residues in the CDR3. DNA for the CDR3: TGTGCCAGCAGTATTCGGGACAGCCAAGGAAGCCCTGGCTACACCTTC. Encoded protein: CASSIRDSQGSPGYTF.

This chain links TRBV11-1 with TRBJ2-7, with TRBD1 identical over 10 bases. Losses at the gene ends were 5 bases for V and 1 base for J; bases not matched to a gene: 2. This CDR3 comprises 14 residues. Germline CDR1 reads SGHAT; CDR2 reads FQDESV (reference sequence). CDR3: CASSRTGGSYEQYF. The CDR3 bases are TGTGCCAGCAGCCGGACAGGGGGATCCTACGAGCAGTACTTC.

The chain combines TRBV7-2 with TRBJ1-2; tentative D call: TRBD1 (6 bases). Trimming left V 6 bases short and J 0 bases short, with 20 bases between. This CDR3 comprises 17 residues. Germline CDR1 SGHTA, CDR2 FQGNSA. Here the CDR3 DNA reads TGTGCCAGCAGATCCGGGGGCTCCGTTTCGTCTAACTATGGCTACACCTTC. Protein: CASRSGGSVSSNYGYTF.

This clone came up a few times. The chain has TRBV29-1 and TRBJ2-3, with no clear D. The CDR3 consists of 12 residues. Germline CDR1 is SQVTM and CDR2 is ANQGSEA. V gave up 6 bases and J gave up 0 bases, with 7 bases separating them. The CDR3 DNA is TGCAGCGTAGAGCACAGCACAGATACGCAGTATTTT. Its translation: CSVEHSTDTQYF.

This clone was seen at least ten times. This chain joins TRBV28 and TRBJ1-5; 9 bases are a match to TRBD1. The germline V gene has CDR1 MDHEN and CDR2 SYDVKM. This CDR3 comprises 15 residues. V shed 5 bases, J shed 6 bases, and the junction held 8 bases outside the gene matches. In DNA form, the CDR3 reads TGTGCCAGCAGTCCCTGGGGACAGGGTGTTCAGCCCCAGCATTTT. Its protein product is CASSPWGQGVQPQHF.

Comment on this clone: Other DNA sequences within the sample encode an identical CDR3. CDR3 in DNA: TGTGCCAGTAGCCAAAACTTTTATGGCTACACCTTC. Translated, it gives CASSQNFYGYTF. The chain recombines TRBV28 with TRBJ1-2, with D unresolved. V lost 9 bases and J lost 5, with 13 bases in between. This CDR3 comprises 12 residues. CDR1 is MDHEN and CDR2 is SYDVKM in the germline V gene.

This clone has a single count. The rearrangement uses TRBV11-2 and TRBJ1-1, with D unresolved. The V end was cut by 1 base, the J end by 0 bases, with 9 bases between. CDR3 length: 15 residues. Germline V gene data show CDR1 as SGHAT and CDR2 as FQNNGV. The CDR3 DNA reads TGTGCCAGCAGCTTAGGTCCGGGAGTGAACACTGAAGCTTTCTTT. Translated: CASSLGPGVNTEAFF.

The gene calls are TRBV6-5 and TRBJ2-3, with D maybe TRBD2 (6 bases). V was shortened by 6 bases and J by 3 bases, with 13 bases between the two germline ends. This CDR3 has 14 residues. Germline V gene lookup returns CDR1 MNHEY and CDR2 SVGAGI. As DNA, the CDR3 is TGTGCCAGCAGAGGAGGGAGTTGGACAGATACGCAGTATTTT. Translation: CASRGGSWTDTQYF.

This rearrangement joins TRBV19 to TRBJ1-1, with D unclear. The V and J ends lost 5 bases and 11 bases respectively, with 12 bases between them. The germline V gene has CDR1 LNHDA and CDR2 SQIVND (reference sequence). This CDR3 is 11 amino acids long. Here the CDR3 reads CASSSRTWAFF. In DNA form, the CDR3 reads TGTGCCAGTAGTTCACGGACGTGGGCTTTCTTT.

This clone was seen more than once but under ten times. The V gene is TRBV19, the J gene TRBJ1-5; tentative D call: TRBD1 (5 bases). V lost 7 bases, J lost 4 bases, and 20 bases lay in between. The CDR3 sequence is 16 residues long. The germline V gene encodes CDR1 LNHDA and CDR2 SQIVND (reference sequence). This CDR3 is CASTRVGIGSNQPQHF. The CDR3, as DNA: TGTGCCAGTACCAGGGTGGGAATTGGGAGTAATCAGCCCCAGCATTTT.

The CDR3 protein is CASSPYPHTGNTIYF. The CDR3 DNA sequence: TGTGCCAGCAGCCCATACCCACATACTGGAAACACCATATATTTT. The V gene is TRBV5-4, the J gene TRBJ1-3; D uncertain. Trimming stripped 4 bases from V and 2 bases from J, with 13 bases between. Germline V gene data show CDR1 as SGHNT and CDR2 as YYREEE (reference sequence). This CDR3 comprises 15 residues.

The chain has TRBV7-3 and TRBJ2-2; possible D gene TRBD2, 6 bases. Trimming removed 2 bases from V and 2 bases from J, with 12 bases in between. This CDR3 contains 16 residues. CDR1 is SGHTA and CDR2 is FQGTGA in the germline V gene. Here the CDR3 DNA reads TGTGCCAGCAGCTTAGCGGGGCGGAGCAACACCGGGGAGCTGTTTTTT. Its translation: CASSLAGRSNTGELFF.

The chain joins TRBV18 to TRBJ1-3, with D hard to call. The CDR3 totals 14 residues. Germline V CDR1 and CDR2: KGHSH, LQKENI. The ends were cut back, 7 bases at V and 0 bases at J, with 10 bases in the middle. CDR3 in DNA: TGTGCCAGCTTTGAGAGCTCCTCTGGAAACACCATATATTTT. Its translation: CASFESSSGNTIYF. Full variable domain (rest looked up from reference TRBV18 and TRBJ1-3): NAGVMQNPRHLVRRRGQEARLRCSPMKGHSHVYWYRQLPEEGLKFMVYLQKENIIDESGMPKERFSAEFPKEGPSILRIQQVVRGDSAAYFCASFESSSGNTIYFGEGSWLTVV.

The V call is TRBV5-6, the J call TRBJ2-1, with D unresolved. This CDR3 is built from 11 residues. The V gene's germline CDR1 is SGHDT and CDR2 YYEEEE. The germline V and J ends were trimmed by 4 bases and 4 bases, with 3 bases remaining between them. CDR3 sequence (DNA): TGTGCCAGCAGCCTATACAATGAGCAGTTCTTC. It yields the protein CASSLYNEQFF. Together with reference TRBV5-6 and TRBJ2-1, the CDR3 gives the full variable domain: DAGVTQSPTHLIKTRGQQVTLRCSPKSGHDTVSWYQQALGQGPQFIFQYYEEEERQRGNFPDRFSGHQFPNYSSELNVNALLLGDSALYLCASSLYNEQFFGPGTRLTVL.

The genes are TRBV6-5 and TRBJ2-3; D is undetermined. V was trimmed by 4 bases and J by 1 base, leaving 9 bases between them. This CDR3 is 14 amino acids long. Germline lookup yields CDR1 MNHEY and CDR2 SVGAGI. The CDR3 here is CASSSLVGTDTQYF. For the CDR3, the DNA is TGTGCCAGCAGTTCCCTCGTGGGCACAGATACGCAGTATTTT.

The rearrangement links TRBV7-7 to TRBJ2-1; D ambiguous. V was shortened by 4 bases and J by 12 bases, with 16 bases between the two germline ends. Germline V gene data show CDR1 as SSHAT and CDR2 as FNYEAQ (reference sequence). CDR3 length equals 13 residues. As DNA, the CDR3 is TGTGCCAGCAGCTCAGATGCCTTCCGGAGGCAGTTCTTC. Protein sequence: CASSSDAFRRQFF. The variable domain in full, completed from reference TRBV7-7 and TRBJ2-1, reads GAGVSQSPRYKVTKRGQDVTLRCDPISSHATLYWYQQALGQGPEFLTYFNYEAQPDKSGLPSDRFSAERPEGSISTLTIQRTEQRDSAMYRCASSSDAFRRQFFGPGTRLTVL.

This clone was counted between two and nine times. The chain uses TRBV2 and TRBJ1-5; D ambiguous. CDR1 SNHLY and CDR2 FYNNEI come from the germline V gene. Trimming cost V 2 bases and J 1 base, with 6 bases left between them. There are 14 residues in the CDR3. CDR3 in DNA: TGTGCCAGCAGTGAAACTGAGAGCAATCAGCCCCAGCATTTT. Amino acids: CASSETESNQPQHF.